The clone carrying this T cell receptor (beta chain) was seen a single time. Its antigen is unknown. This sample is part of a study of OX40 agonist ivuxolimab in advanced cancers. Overall study context: Three patients responded partially, comprising one with hepatocellular carcinoma and two with cutaneous melanoma.

TCRdb keeps only in-frame clones here, not all; method: immunoSEQ multiplex PCR. This table has tens of thousands of clones, 80% to 90% appearing once. Cycle 7 day 1, cycle 4 day 1, and baseline were the timepoints at which blood was sampled. The length of the CDR3 is 12 residues. From germline, CDR1 is MDHEN and CDR2 SYDVKM. V lost 7 bases and J lost 6; bases outside the gene matches: 4. General study points: Dose levels from 0.1 to 3.0 mg/kg saw CD4+ and CD8+ blood T cells expand clonally by week 6. CD8+ T cells (on average) carried more expanded clones than CD4+ T cells.

The sample in question was CD4+ or CD8+ T cells sorted from blood, obtained in a trial of the OX40 agonist ivuxolimab. The rearrangement uses TRBV28 and TRBJ1-1, with 8 positions matching TRBD1. The source is an adult with an advanced solid tumor such as melanoma, head and neck, liver or kidney cancer. CDR3 protein: CASKGQDAEAFF. Written as DNA, the CDR3 is TGTGCCAGCAAGGGACAGGACGCTGAAGCTTTCTTT.